The 27 T cell receptor beta chains below all came from one sample that was sequenced in a study of beta chain features in type 1 diabetes (dated by TCRdb to the late 2010s). Overall study outcomes, separate from this receptor: In all four CD4+ subsets, TCRB CDR3 length was moderately but significantly shorter in type 1 diabetes patients.

The library was generated by the immunoSEQ multiplex PCR assay. The High Capacity cDNA Reverse Transcription Kit was used to reverse transcribe all of the isolated RNA, meaning that expressed TCRB transcripts were what got sequenced. TCRdb took this table from immuneACCESS and kept in-frame rearrangements with V and J called. Such tables lack part of the clones; where checked against another copy, unresolved V genes explain under half of the gap, and the rest is unexplained. In all, the sample holds under 400,000 clones, and approximately 12% of those were seen once. The ten largest clones add up to roughly 0.0097% of the sample. No antigens are known for them. Sequencing used naive CD4+ T cells from blood. The sample's cell subset or site, from its label and the paper: true naive CD4+ T cells. The receptors derive from a woman under 30 with type 1 diabetes.

The chain combines TRBV19 with TRBJ1-5; 7 bases align to TRBD1. The V gene's germline CDR1 is LNHDA and CDR2 SQIVND (reference sequence). J lost 0 bases, V lost 7 bases, and 3 bases had no gene match. The CDR3 runs to 14 residues. Here the CDR3 reads CASTWDSSNQPQHF. The CDR3 DNA reads TGTGCCAGTACGTGGGACAGTAGCAATCAGCCCCAGCATTTT. Variable domain in full (rest from reference TRBV19 and TRBJ1-5): DGGITQSPKYLFRKEGQNVTLSCEQNLNHDAMYWYRQDPGQGLRLIYYSQIVNDFQKGDIAEGYSVSREKKESFPLTVTSAQKNPTAFYLCASTWDSSNQPQHFGDGTRLSIL.

This chain connects TRBV7-2 to TRBJ2-7; 9 positions match TRBD2. The CDR3 is 15 residues long. The V gene end was trimmed by 4 bases and the J gene end by 5 bases; junction bases not matched to a gene: 9. Germline CDR1 reads SGHTA; CDR2 reads FQGNSA. CDR3 protein: CASSSLGLAGNEQYF. CDR3 DNA: TGTGCCAGCAGCTCGCTGGGCCTAGCGGGAAACGAGCAGTACTTC.

This clone was counted a few times. The V call is TRBV19, the J call TRBJ2-1; D ambiguous. Trimming shortened V by 7 bases and J by 5 bases, and 18 bases separated the two germline ends. The CDR3 is 15 amino acids. Germline CDR1 reads LNHDA; CDR2 reads SQIVND (reference sequence). The DNA for the CDR3 is TGTGCCAGTACCGAGGCCACTGGCGTCCACAATGAGCAGTTCTTC. Translated, it gives CASTEATGVHNEQFF. Full variable domain (rest looked up from reference TRBV19 and TRBJ2-1): DGGITQSPKYLFRKEGQNVTLSCEQNLNHDAMYWYRQDPGQGLRLIYYSQIVNDFQKGDIAEGYSVSREKKESFPLTVTSAQKNPTAFYLCASTEATGVHNEQFFGPGTRLTVL.

The V gene is TRBV7-9, the J gene TRBJ1-4; the D is unclear. The V and J ends lost 2 bases and 5 bases respectively, with 9 bases between them. This CDR3 has 14 amino acids. Germline V gene lookup returns CDR1 SEHNR and CDR2 FQNEAQ (reference sequence). CDR3 loop: CASSLLATNEKLFF. The CDR3 region has the DNA TGTGCCAGCAGCTTACTAGCCACAAATGAAAAACTGTTTTTT.

The chain employs TRBV4-3 and TRBJ1-1; TRBD1 might be the D (5 bases). There are 16 residues in the CDR3. The germline V and J ends were trimmed by 0 bases and 0 bases, with 11 bases remaining between them. The germline CDR1 and CDR2 sequences are LGHNA and YSLEER. CDR3 residues: CASSQDLGGMNTEAFF. In nucleotides, the CDR3 is TGCGCCAGCAGCCAAGATCTCGGGGGGATGAACACTGAAGCTTTCTTT.

This clone came up once. The rearrangement links TRBV28 to TRBJ1-2; D might be TRBD1 (6 bases). CDR3 size: 16 residues. V was pared by 6 bases and J by 0 bases, with 17 bases between. Germline V lookup: CDR1 MDHEN, CDR2 SYDVKM. This chain's CDR3 is CASSPPQGKANYGYTF. The CDR3 DNA reads as TGTGCCAGCAGCCCACCACAGGGTAAAGCTAACTATGGCTACACCTTC.

The rearrangement joins TRBV2 to TRBJ1-1; D might be TRBD1 (5 bases). The ends were cut back, 6 bases at V and 0 bases at J, with 14 bases in the middle. The CDR3 spans 15 residues. Germline V gene sequence: CDR1 SNHLY, CDR2 FYNNEI. CDR3 nucleotide sequence: TGTGCCAGCAGACCCGGGGGGGTATTGAACACTGAAGCTTTCTTT. Amino acid sequence: CASRPGGVLNTEAFF.

The V gene is TRBV19, the J gene TRBJ2-6; possible D gene TRBD1, 5 bases. Trimming took 3 bases from V and 2 from J, leaving 8 bases between them. Germline V CDR1 and CDR2: LNHDA, SQIVND (reference sequence). The CDR3 contains 15 residues. The CDR3 nucleotides are TGTGCCAGTAGTATCGCCAGGGCTGGGGCCAACGTCCTGACTTTC. It encodes CASSIARAGANVLTF.

This chain joins TRBV10-3 and TRBJ2-5; 9 nucleotides agree with TRBD1. Trimming took 6 bases from V and 5 from J; bases not matched to a gene: 7. This CDR3 contains 14 residues. In germline, CDR1 is ENHRY, CDR2 SYGVKD. The CDR3 coding sequence is TGTGCCATCAGGAAAGAGGACAGGGGTGAGACCCAGTACTTC. Translating it yields CAIRKEDRGETQYF.

This clone was picked up one time. Other nucleotide sequences from this sample produce the same CDR3. The chain has TRBV11-2 and TRBJ1-6; D ambiguous. Trimming took 5 bases from V and 10 from J, leaving 15 bases between them. The CDR3 has 14 amino acids. From germline, CDR1 is SGHAT and CDR2 FQNNGV. The CDR3 region has the DNA TGTGCCAGCAGCACCAGGCTACTTGACTCACCCCTCCACTTT. It translates to CASSTRLLDSPLHF.

This clone has only a few counts. The rearrangement joins TRBV28 to TRBJ1-5, with unresolved D. This CDR3 comprises 13 residues. Germline lookup yields CDR1 MDHEN and CDR2 SYDVKM. Between the trimmed V and J ends, which lost 10 bases and 1 base, there was a span of 11 bases. CDR3 protein: CATVRESNQPQHF. CDR3 bases: TGTGCCACCGTACGGGAAAGCAATCAGCCCCAGCATTTT. The full variable domain, rest sourced from reference TRBV28 and TRBJ1-5, is DVKVTQSSRYLVKRTGEKVFLECVQDMDHENMFWYRQDPGLGLRLIYFSYDVKMKEKGDIPEGYSVSREKKERFSLILESASTNQTSMYLCATVRESNQPQHFGDGTRLSIL.

This clone was picked up a small number of times. For the CDR3, the DNA is TGTGCCAGCAGCCCCCTCAGGGCCTACACCGGGGAGCTGTTTTTT. It encodes CASSPLRAYTGELFF. The chain carries TRBV25-1 and TRBJ2-2; D is perhaps TRBD1 (5 bases). CDR1 and CDR2 from the germline V gene are MGHDK and SYGVNS. There are 15 residues in the CDR3. Trimming left V 6 bases short and J 3 bases short, with 14 bases between.

The V and J genes are TRBV28 and TRBJ2-1, with 9 positions matching TRBD2. The V segment lost 5 bases and the J segment 6 bases; nucleotides outside the gene matches: 17. This CDR3 is 18 amino acids long. The V gene's germline CDR1 is MDHEN and CDR2 SYDVKM. CDR3 sequence (DNA): TGTGCCAGCAGTCCCGTACAGGGGCGGGAGGGGCAGGGCAATGAGCAGTTCTTC. Translated, it gives CASSPVQGREGQGNEQFF.

The J gene is TRBJ2-3, the V gene TRBV7-3, with a weak D call TRBD1 (6 bases). The ends were cut back, 5 bases at V and 5 bases at J, with 14 bases in the middle. This CDR3 is built from 14 residues. Germline V CDR1 and CDR2: SGHTA, FQGTGA. The chain's CDR3 is CASSPVGALDTQYF. The CDR3 bases are TGTGCCAGCAGCCCGGTGGGGGCCTTAGATACGCAGTATTTT.

V usage is TRBV4-1 and J usage is TRBJ2-7, with 15 positions matching TRBD2. The V gene's germline CDR1 is MGHRA and CDR2 YSYEKL. The ends lost 1 base at V and 6 bases at J; junction bases unmatched: 4. The CDR3 runs 16 residues. The CDR3 DNA reads as TGCGCCAGCAGCCAAGTACCGGGACTAGCGGGAGGCGAGCAGTACTTC. Protein product: CASSQVPGLAGGEQYF.

This clone has more than one count but fewer than ten. This chain uses TRBV7-9 with TRBJ1-2; 8 nucleotides agree with TRBD1. Germline V lookup: CDR1 SEHNR, CDR2 FQNEAQ (reference sequence). CDR3 length equals 14 residues. Germline trimming cut 4 bases from V and 6 bases from J; bases unmatched to any gene: 7. CDR3 in amino acids: CASSSGQGVHGYTF. The CDR3 DNA is TGTGCCAGCAGCTCCGGACAGGGTGTCCATGGCTACACCTTC.

The rearrangement uses TRBV2 and TRBJ2-2; 7 bases are a match to TRBD1. Germline V gene sequence: CDR1 SNHLY, CDR2 FYNNEI. The CDR3 runs to 16 residues. The junction had 8 bases not matched to a gene; V was cut back by 5 bases and J by 2 bases. CDR3 sequence reads: CASSHAGTVNTGELFF. Written as DNA, the CDR3 is TGTGCCAGCAGTCATGCCGGGACAGTAAACACCGGGGAGCTGTTTTTT.

The chain has TRBV5-1 and TRBJ2-5, with D tentatively TRBD2 (5 bases). The CDR3 totals 15 residues. Trimming stripped 0 bases from V and 1 base from J, with 10 bases between. Germline values: CDR1 SGHRS, CDR2 YFSETQ. The CDR3 reads CASSLGGSIQETQYF. The CDR3 nucleotides read TGCGCCAGCAGCTTGGGTGGGAGCATCCAAGAGACCCAGTACTTC. Filled out from reference TRBV5-1 and TRBJ2-5, the complete variable domain reads KAGVTQTPRYLIKTRGQQVTLSCSPISGHRSVSWYQQTPGQGLQFLFEYFSETQRNKGNFPGRFSGRQFSNSRSEMNVSTLELGDSALYLCASSLGGSIQETQYFGPGTRLLVL.

In this sample, this clone turned up a few times. The chain links TRBV2 to TRBJ2-3, with D possibly being TRBD2 (6 bases). Trimming left V 8 bases short and J 6 bases short, with 9 bases between. The CDR3 runs 11 residues. The germline V gene encodes CDR1 SNHLY and CDR2 FYNNEI. The CDR3 sequence is CASREKDTQYF. The CDR3 bases are TGTGCCAGCCGGGAGAAGGATACGCAGTATTTT.

The chain employs TRBV5-1 and TRBJ2-1, with D unresolved. CDR3 size: 14 residues. Trimming stripped 2 bases from V and 0 bases from J, with 6 bases between. Germline-derived CDR1 and CDR2 are SGHRS and YFSETQ. This chain's CDR3 is CASSFRSSYNEQFF. CDR3 sequence (DNA): TGCGCCAGCAGCTTCCGGAGCTCCTACAATGAGCAGTTCTTC.

V gene TRBV6-5 combines with J gene TRBJ2-7; D may be TRBD2 (5 bases). Germline-derived CDR1 and CDR2 are MNHEY and SVGAGI. This CDR3 is 15 amino acids long. V lost 0 bases and J lost 2, with 11 bases in between. The CDR3 bases are TGTGCCAGCAGTTACTCGGCCAGCGGACCCTACGAGCAGTACTTC. Amino acid sequence: CASSYSASGPYEQYF.

V usage is TRBV7-2 and J usage is TRBJ2-3; 8 nucleotides align to TRBD1. Germline CDR1 SGHTA, CDR2 FQGNSA. The CDR3 consists of 17 residues. V gave up 5 bases and J gave up 4 bases; unmatched junction bases: 14. Written as DNA, the CDR3 is TGTGCCAGCAGCCGTACCGGGACAGGTTGGGTCTCAGATACGCAGTATTTT. Its translation: CASSRTGTGWVSDTQYF.

This clone showed up just a few times. The CDR3, as DNA: TGCGCCAGCAGCTTGGGGCAGGGGAACTCTGGGGCCAACGTCCTGACTTTC. Residues: CASSLGQGNSGANVLTF. The chain joins TRBV5-1 to TRBJ2-6, with D possibly matching TRBD1 (6 bases). The CDR3 is 17 amino acids. CDR1 and CDR2 from the germline V gene are SGHRS and YFSETQ. V dropped 0 bases and J dropped 0 bases, with 10 bases sitting between them.

The chain recombines TRBV25-1 with TRBJ2-7, with a possible D match to TRBD2 (6 bases). Trimming removed 4 bases from V and 7 bases from J, with 11 bases in between. CDR3 length: 12 residues. CDR1 and CDR2 from the germline V gene are MGHDK and SYGVNS. CDR3 sequence (DNA): TGTGCCAGCAGTGCGGGCGGGGATGAGCAGTACTTC. Protein product: CASSAGGDEQYF.

This clone was counted between two and nine times. This rearrangement joins TRBV7-2 to TRBJ2-2; D possibly corresponds to TRBD2 (6 bases). V lost 2 bases, J lost 0 bases, and 7 bases lay in between. The CDR3 is 15 amino acids. CDR1 SGHTA and CDR2 FQGNSA come from the germline V gene. For the CDR3, the DNA is TGTGCCAGCAGCTTAACTAGCACGAACACCGGGGAGCTGTTTTTT. It codes for CASSLTSTNTGELFF.

This clone came up a few times. The rearrangement uses TRBV5-1 and TRBJ2-1; 7 bases are shared with TRBD2. The CDR3 runs 15 residues. CDR1 and CDR2 (germline): SGHRS, YFSETQ. With V trimmed by 0 bases and J by 8 bases, 8 bases remained unmatched. In DNA form, the CDR3 reads TGCGCCAGCAGCTTGGAGACTAGCCCTGGCGATGAGCAGTTCTTC. This encodes CASSLETSPGDEQFF.

This clone has just a few counts. The J gene is TRBJ1-5, the V gene TRBV7-9; D unresolved. This CDR3 is 13 amino acids long. Germline V gives CDR1 SEHNR, CDR2 FQNEAQ (reference sequence). Trimming took 7 bases from V and 0 from J, leaving 7 bases between them. The CDR3 DNA sequence: TGTGCCAGCAACGGTAATAGCAATCAGCCCCAGCATTTT. This translates into CASNGNSNQPQHF.